This T cell receptor beta chain was recorded in a study of tumor and adjacent non-tumor tissue in lung cancer (dated by TCRdb to 2017 to 2018). Broadly, across the study: Patients with adenocarcinoma (over 11), squamous cell carcinoma (2) and small cell lung cancer (1) were included in the cohort. For each patient, one tumor sample and one normal lung sample were taken, giving some 33 paired specimens that underwent TCRbeta CDR3 sequencing. Sequencing generated a total of around 120 million productive TCRbeta reads, averaging roughly 4.4 million reads per sample. Using bulk TCRbeta repertoires from under 18 lung cancer patients, the study set lung tumor tissue side by side with matched distant non-tumor lung tissue. Ages among the roughly 15 patients ranged from about 30 to 76 years, there were around ten men and 5 women, and disease was at TNM stage I to III. The investigation overall reported the following: Because peripheral blood was not sequenced, the blood TCRbeta repertoires of the lung cancer patients in the study went unexamined. Significantly higher TCR diversity was found in younger patients, and higher tumor TCR diversity was associated with shorter overall and disease-free survival. Tumor tissue showed significantly higher TCR diversity (inverse Simpson) than normal lung tissue, at 431.37 vs 166.20 (P = 0.0075, Mann-Whitney U test). The methods do not name the sequencing platform or mention unique molecular identifiers. The top 100 clones accounted for a significantly larger cumulative portion of the repertoire in normal lung than in tumor tissue. With only approximately 15 patients in the cohort, the authors noted that larger samples and more detailed clinical data are needed.

Libraries were constructed by multiplex PCR. The reads were generated on an Illumina HiSeq 2500. TCRbeta libraries were constructed through three rounds of nested PCR with primers (Table S4) according to protocols modified from ARM-PCR. Before sequencing, PCR products of 200-500 bp were cut from the gel and purified using the QIAquick gel extraction kit. Per the authors' processing: Reads were cleaned with Trimmomatic, merged with FLASH into complete CDR3 sequences, and assigned to V(D)J germline segments with MiTCR. Clonal diversity was calculated as the inverse Simpson's index using VDJtools. In-frame sequences without a premature stop codon were defined as productive reads. TCRdb passed the public sequencing reads through fastp at Q25 and MiXCR, retaining productive beta sequences. Under each unique CDR3 protein, matching rows form one entry showing the most common genes and DNA. TCRdb's processing, not the authors' own work, is the source of the V and J calls. In all, the sample holds about 70,000 distinct CDR3 sequences, and roughly 72% of those were seen once. The top ten hold about 28% of the sample.

Sequences SQVTM (CDR1) and ANQGSEA (CDR2) are obtained from the germline V gene. The CDR3 extends over 12 residues, inclusive of both ends. The entry retains the CDR3 DNA only, 36 bases that are in frame from base 1. RNA was isolated from bulk, unsorted tissue, and RNA quality was assessed with a NanoDrop ND-1000 and an Agilent 2100. Newly diagnosed lung cancer patients without prior chemotherapy who had been admitted for thoracic surgery in China between August and November 2014 were enrolled as donors. Patients who had received previous radiotherapy or chemotherapy, or who had another concurrent cancer, were excluded from the study. Pieces of surgical tissue measuring roughly 1-2.2 cm3 were kept in RNAlater solution and held at -80 degrees C until needed. In regard to this clonotype: Its recognized antigen is unknown. This CDR3 is missing its conserved last phenylalanine or tryptophan, likely due to a read error.

In this chain, TRBV29-1 is recombined with TRBJ2-1; the D gene cannot be named for sure. This receptor was obtained from a man in his sixties with non-small cell lung cancer. Sequenced sample: lung tumor tissue. At the DNA level, the sequence is TGCAGCGTTGATAAGGGCATAGATGAACAGTTCTAC. This gives the protein CSVDKGIDEQFY.